These T cell receptor beta chains were read from a single sample in a study of blood T cell repertoires in COVID-19. Libraries were prepared by immunoSEQ multiplex PCR; TCRdb keeps only in-frame clonotypes and omits some of them. Found here are over 45,000 clones, 88% of them singletons; the top ten hold under 8.5%. The sample was peripheral blood. All receptors derive from a man in his 60s with active COVID-19. CDR3s include the opening cysteine and the closing phenylalanine or tryptophan. The D gene is left open where the match is weak. Clone size, where shown, is once, few, many, or a class for clones that have expanded.

CDR3 DNA	CDR3 protein	clone size	V gene	J gene	D gene
TGTGCCAGCAGCTTAGGGGGCCTGGAGACCCAGTACTTC	CASSLGGLETQYF	.	TRBV7-8	TRBJ2-5	.
TGTGCCACCAGCGGAGGCGGGGACGACTATGGCTACACCTTC	CATSGGGDDYGYTF	.	TRBV15	TRBJ1-2	.
TGTGCCAGCAGTCCAAAGTGGGACACGCGAGGAGCTTTCTTT	CASSPKWDTRGAFF	.	TRBV27	TRBJ1-1	.
TGTGCCAGCAGTGATATGTGGGCAAACGAGCAGTACTTC	CASSDMWANEQYF	.	TRBV6-1	TRBJ2-7	.
TGCGCCAGCAGTGATAGCGGGAGATCTTACGAGCAGTACTTC	CASSDSGRSYEQYF	.	TRBV10-2	TRBJ2-7	TRBD2
TGTGCCAGCGGGACTAGCGGGGGTGGGAGCTCCTACAATGAGCAGTTCTTC	CASGTSGGGSSYNEQFF	.	TRBV3-1/TRBV3-2	TRBJ2-1	TRBD2
TGTGCCAGCAGCGCAAGAACCGGGACAGGGAGTCCCACAGATACGCAGTATTTT	CASSARTGTGSPTDTQYF	.	TRBV13	TRBJ2-3	TRBD1
TGTGCCAGCAGCGGCTCAGGGGGCTACACCTTC	CASSGSGGYTF	.	TRBV7-8	TRBJ1-2	.
TGTGCCAGCACTTCCACAGGAACCCTCCAACCCGGGGAGCTGTTTTTT	CASTSTGTLQPGELFF	.	TRBV9	TRBJ2-2	.
TGTGCCAGCAGTTACACGCAGTATAGCAATCAGCCCCAGCATTTT	CASSYTQYSNQPQHF	few	TRBV6-5	TRBJ1-5	.
TGTGCCAGCAGCAAAGGAACAGGGGTACGGGGTCAGCCCCAGCATTTT	CASSKGTGVRGQPQHF	.	TRBV7-8	TRBJ1-5	TRBD1
TGTGCCTGGAGCGTAGTAGGGGGATCGAGCGGCTACACCTTC	CAWSVVGGSSGYTF	.	TRBV30	TRBJ1-2	.
TGTGCCAGCAGCTCCAGGGGCTTGACAGATACGCAGTATTTT	CASSSRGLTDTQYF	once	TRBV7-3	TRBJ2-3	.
TGTGCCAGCAGCCAAGTCGGACTAGCGGCCTACGAGCAGTACTTC	CASSQVGLAAYEQYF	few	TRBV3-1/TRBV3-2	TRBJ2-7	TRBD2
TGTGCCAGCTCACCATCCCAAAACACTGAAGCTTTCTTT	CASSPSQNTEAFF	.	TRBV18	TRBJ1-1	.
TGTGCCGGATTCACAGGGGCTGGGTACAATGAGCAGTTCTTC	CAGFTGAGYNEQFF	.	TRBV27	TRBJ2-1	TRBD1
TGTGCCAGCAGCTGGAACGGGGGGGGCGAGACCCAGTACTTC	CASSWNGGGETQYF	.	TRBV7-2	TRBJ2-5	TRBD2
TGCGCCAGCAGCTTAACGGGAGGGGGGCGCTACGAGCAGTACTTC	CASSLTGGGRYEQYF	.	TRBV5-1	TRBJ2-7	TRBD2
TGCAGCGTCCAGGGAATTCAGGAAAAACTGTTTTTT	CSVQGIQEKLFF	.	TRBV29-1	TRBJ1-4	.
TGTGCCAGCAGTGAGGCCCAGGGGGTCACTACCTATGGCTACACCTTC	CASSEAQGVTTYGYTF	.	TRBV2	TRBJ1-2	TRBD1
TGCGCCAGCAGTGAGTCGTTAGCGGTTACCTCAGAGACCCAGTACTTC	CASSESLAVTSETQYF	.	TRBV10-1	TRBJ2-5	.
TGCAGCGGCCGGACAGGTCAGGGTGAAAAACTGTTTTTT	CSGRTGQGEKLFF	.	TRBV29-1	TRBJ1-4	TRBD1
TGTGCCAGCAGGCCAGCGATCCTCTCCTACGAGCAGTACTTC	CASRPAILSYEQYF	.	TRBV6-5	TRBJ2-7	.
TGTGCTAGTGGTTTTGAGTACGAGCAGTACTTC	CASGFEYEQYF	.	TRBV12-5	TRBJ2-7	.
TGTGCCAGCGTCGATACTCGGACAGTTAACTATGGCTACACCTTC	CASVDTRTVNYGYTF	few	TRBV28	TRBJ1-2	.
TGCGCCAGCAGCTTGGGGGCTAGCAGCAATGAGCAGTTCTTC	CASSLGASSNEQFF	.	TRBV5-1	TRBJ2-1	.
TGTGCCAGTAGTCCACCGGGACTAGCGGGAGTCACAGATACGCAGTATTTT	CASSPPGLAGVTDTQYF	.	TRBV19	TRBJ2-3	TRBD2
TGTGCCAGCAGCTCCCCGGGCTCCTACAATGAGCAGTTCTTC	CASSSPGSYNEQFF	.	TRBV7-3	TRBJ2-1	.
TGTGCCAGCCAAGCGGGAGGTTGGGGCAATGAGCAGTTCTTC	CASQAGGWGNEQFF	.	TRBV25-1	TRBJ2-1	TRBD2
TGTGCCAGTAGTCCCTGGACAGGGGGCCGCAATCAGCCCCAGCATTTT	CASSPWTGGRNQPQHF	few	TRBV19	TRBJ1-5	TRBD1
TGTGCCACCAGCAGGGCATCTAGCGTAGGGTCCTACAATGAGCAGTTCTTC	CATSRASSVGSYNEQFF	.	TRBV15	TRBJ2-1	.
TGTGCCAGTGGACAGGGACCCCTCCAAGAGACCCAGTACTTC	CASGQGPLQETQYF	.	TRBV2	TRBJ2-5	TRBD1
TGTGCCACTTTCTATGGGACAGGCTACGAGCAGTACTTC	CATFYGTGYEQYF	.	TRBV24-1	TRBJ2-7	TRBD1
TGTGCCAGCAGTTTGACAGGGTTAGGCAACTATGGCTACACCTTC	CASSLTGLGNYGYTF	once	TRBV27	TRBJ1-2	TRBD1
TGTGCCAGCAGCCAAGTAACGGGGGAGCAGTTCTTC	CASSQVTGEQFF	.	TRBV14	TRBJ2-1	.
TGTGCCAGCTCACCAGACAACACAGATACGCAGTATTTT	CASSPDNTDTQYF	.	TRBV18	TRBJ2-3	.
TGTGCCAGTAGGCCACAGGGGTATGATTCTGGAAACACCATATATTTT	CASRPQGYDSGNTIYF	.	TRBV19	TRBJ1-3	TRBD1
TGCGCCAGCAGCCAAGAGAGGCTCTATGGCTACACCTTC	CASSQERLYGYTF	.	TRBV4-1	TRBJ1-2	.
TGTGCCAGCAGTTACTCCCGGAGGGGTAGCAACGAGCAGTTCTTC	CASSYSRRGSNEQFF	.	TRBV6-5	TRBJ2-1	.
TGTGCCAGCAGCCCGCAGGGGGGCTATGGCTACACCTTC	CASSPQGGYGYTF	.	TRBV7-9	TRBJ1-2	TRBD1
TGTGCCAGCAGATTTACAGGGTCTGAAGCTTTCTTT	CASRFTGSEAFF	.	TRBV12-3/TRBV12-4	TRBJ1-1	.
TGTGCCAGCAGCTTGGCCGGGACTAGAGACAATGAGCAGTTCTTC	CASSLAGTRDNEQFF	once	TRBV7-3	TRBJ2-1	TRBD2
TGTGCTAGTGGTTTGGGACCGGGGATGCGGAACTATGGCTACACCTTC	CASGLGPGMRNYGYTF	.	TRBV12-5	TRBJ1-2	.
TGTGCCAGCAGCTTGCCGGGACTAGAAGAGACCCAGTACTTC	CASSLPGLEETQYF	.	TRBV13	TRBJ2-5	TRBD2
TGTGCCAGCAGTTACTCTGCAGGCTACGAGCAGTACTTC	CASSYSAGYEQYF	.	TRBV6-5	TRBJ2-7	.
TGCAGTGCCCTAAGACAGGTCGGGTCTGTTTTT	CSALRQVGSVF	.	TRBV20-1	TRBJ1-4	.
TGTGCCAGCAGCGCCGGGACAGGGGGAAACACCATATATTTT	CASSAGTGGNTIYF	few	TRBV9	TRBJ1-3	TRBD1
TGTGCCAGCGGGGCGGATACGCAGTATTTT	CASGADTQYF	.	TRBV13	TRBJ2-3	.
TGTGCCAGTAGCGGGAGGGCCGAGCAGTACTTC	CASSGRAEQYF	.	TRBV12-3/TRBV12-4	TRBJ2-7	TRBD2
TGTGCCAGCAGTTCCGGGACTACCAGGCGCACCGGGGAGCTGTTTTTT	CASSSGTTRRTGELFF	once	TRBV2	TRBJ2-2	TRBD2
TGTGCCACCAGCAACAGGGTCTCTGGAAACACCATATATTTT	CATSNRVSGNTIYF	.	TRBV15	TRBJ1-3	.